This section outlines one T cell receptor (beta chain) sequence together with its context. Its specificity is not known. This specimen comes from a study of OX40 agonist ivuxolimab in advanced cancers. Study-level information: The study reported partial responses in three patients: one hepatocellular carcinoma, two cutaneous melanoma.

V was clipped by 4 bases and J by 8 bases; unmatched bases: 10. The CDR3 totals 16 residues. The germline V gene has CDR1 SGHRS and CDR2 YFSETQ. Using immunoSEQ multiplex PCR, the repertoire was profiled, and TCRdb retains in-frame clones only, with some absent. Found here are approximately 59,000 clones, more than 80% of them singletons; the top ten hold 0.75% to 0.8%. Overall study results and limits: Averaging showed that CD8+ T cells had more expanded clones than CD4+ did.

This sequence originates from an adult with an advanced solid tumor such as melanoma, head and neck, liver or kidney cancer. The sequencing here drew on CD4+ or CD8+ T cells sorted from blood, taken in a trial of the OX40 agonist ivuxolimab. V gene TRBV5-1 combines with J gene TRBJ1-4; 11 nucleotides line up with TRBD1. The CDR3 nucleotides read TGCGCCAGCAGCACTGGCGTCGGACAGGGGGCGGAAAAACTGTTTTTT. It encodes CASSTGVGQGAEKLFF.